This T cell receptor (beta chain) was identified in a study of blood T cells in healthy people across ages. The donors, all healthy, were Caucasians living in Russia, aged 6 to 90. Roughly 10 milliliters was the volume of peripheral blood drawn from each donor. Each sample used at least 6 million PBMCs. A second PCR of roughly 6 to 12 cycles used a sample-barcoded 5' primer and a J-beta primer mix. TCRdb re-called the 5' RACE reads with MiXCR, one entry per CDR3 protein. Found here are roughly 1.5 million distinct CDR3 sequences, 42% of them singletons; the top ten hold around 4%. The CDR3 has 13 residues. V shed 7 bases and J shed 0 bases, with 9 bases lying between them. Germline lookup yields CDR1 SGHRS and CDR2 YFSETQ.

The J gene is TRBJ2-3, the V gene TRBV5-1; a possible D gene is TRBD1 (5 bases). Input material: blood. This clonotype originated in a woman aged 18-30 years in good health. CDR3 loop: CASAQGSTDTQYF. The CDR3 coding sequence is TGCGCCAGCGCGCAGGGAAGCACAGATACGCAGTATTTT.